Sequencing of this TCR beta chain was carried out in a study of monozygotic twins with inflammatory bowel disease. Germline CDR1 and CDR2: SQVTM and ANQGSEA. CDR3 length: 12 amino acids. Remarks on this clonotype: Its antigen is unidentified.

Whole-study findings and limits: In patient repertoires, differing immunosuppressive treatments may have added some variability.

Researchers used template switching to add UMIs featuring a 6-nucleotide sample barcode. TCRdb reprocessed the 5' RACE reads and reports one entry per CDR3 protein, with no DNA. Its table records 140,000 to 150,000 distinct CDR3 sequences. The sequence came from a human donor with ulcerative colitis or Crohn's disease, or a healthy co-twin of an affected twin (not recorded which). Sequencing used blood. This chain uses TRBV29-1 with TRBJ2-5; TCRdb proposes TRBD1, but this gene call is untestable without DNA. This CDR3 reads CSPWTTQETQYF.